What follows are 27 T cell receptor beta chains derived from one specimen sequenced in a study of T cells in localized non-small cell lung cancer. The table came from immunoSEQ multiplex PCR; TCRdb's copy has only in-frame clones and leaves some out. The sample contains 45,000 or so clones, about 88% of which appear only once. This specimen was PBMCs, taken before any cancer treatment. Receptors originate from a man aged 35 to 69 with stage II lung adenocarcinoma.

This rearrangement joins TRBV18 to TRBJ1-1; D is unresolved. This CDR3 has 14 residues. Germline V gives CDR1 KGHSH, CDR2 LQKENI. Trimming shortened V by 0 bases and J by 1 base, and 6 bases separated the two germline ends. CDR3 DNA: TGTGCCAGCTCACCACCAAAAGGGAACACTGAAGCTTTCTTT. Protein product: CASSPPKGNTEAFF.

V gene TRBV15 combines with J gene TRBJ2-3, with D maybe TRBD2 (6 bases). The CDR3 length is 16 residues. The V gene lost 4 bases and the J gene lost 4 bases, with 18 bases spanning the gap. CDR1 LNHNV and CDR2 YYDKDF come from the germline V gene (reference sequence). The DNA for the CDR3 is TGTGCCACCAGCAATCGGGACCGGGGGTGGGCAGATACGCAGTATTTT. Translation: CATSNRDRGWADTQYF.

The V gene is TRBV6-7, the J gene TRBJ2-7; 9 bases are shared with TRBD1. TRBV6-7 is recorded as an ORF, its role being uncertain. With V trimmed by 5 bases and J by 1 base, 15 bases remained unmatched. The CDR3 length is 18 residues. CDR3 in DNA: TGTGCCAGCAGTCTCTACCATCACAGGGGGCGCAGGTCCTACGAGCAGTACTTC. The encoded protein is CASSLYHHRGRRSYEQYF.

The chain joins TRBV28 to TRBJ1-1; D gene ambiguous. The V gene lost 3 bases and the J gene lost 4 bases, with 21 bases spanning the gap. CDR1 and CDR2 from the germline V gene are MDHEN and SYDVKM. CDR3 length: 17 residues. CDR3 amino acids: CASSFSLVGRRLTEAFF. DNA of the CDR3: TGTGCCAGCAGTTTCAGTTTGGTCGGCAGGCGGCTCACTGAAGCTTTCTTT.

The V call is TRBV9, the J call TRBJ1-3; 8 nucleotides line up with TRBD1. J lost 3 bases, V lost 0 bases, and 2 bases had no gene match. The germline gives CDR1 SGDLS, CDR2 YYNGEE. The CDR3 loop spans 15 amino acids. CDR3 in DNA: TGTGCCAGCAGCGTAGGCGACAGGGGTGGAAACACCATATATTTT. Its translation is CASSVGDRGGNTIYF.

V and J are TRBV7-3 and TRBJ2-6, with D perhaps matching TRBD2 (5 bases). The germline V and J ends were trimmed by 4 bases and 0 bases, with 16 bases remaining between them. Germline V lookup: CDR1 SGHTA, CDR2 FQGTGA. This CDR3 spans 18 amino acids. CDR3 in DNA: TGTGCCAGCAGCTCCCGTCCGGCTAGCCCCTCTGGGGCCAACGTCCTGACTTTC. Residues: CASSSRPASPSGANVLTF.

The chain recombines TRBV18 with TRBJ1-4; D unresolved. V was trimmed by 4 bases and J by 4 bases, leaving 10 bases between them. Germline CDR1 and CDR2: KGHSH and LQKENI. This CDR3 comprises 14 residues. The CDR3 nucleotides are TGTGCCAGCTCACTGGAGAAACGTAATGAAAAACTGTTTTTT. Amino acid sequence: CASSLEKRNEKLFF.

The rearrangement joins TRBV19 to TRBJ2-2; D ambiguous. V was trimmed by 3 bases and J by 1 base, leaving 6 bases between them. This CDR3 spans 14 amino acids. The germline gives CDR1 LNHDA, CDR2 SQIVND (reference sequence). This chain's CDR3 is CASSMGGNTGELFF. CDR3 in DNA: TGTGCCAGTAGTATGGGTGGGAACACCGGGGAGCTGTTTTTT.

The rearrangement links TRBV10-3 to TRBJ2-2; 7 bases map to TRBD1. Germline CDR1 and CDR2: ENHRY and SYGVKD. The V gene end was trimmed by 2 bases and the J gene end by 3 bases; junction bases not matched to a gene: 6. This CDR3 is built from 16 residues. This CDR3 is CAISEAQGSDTGELFF. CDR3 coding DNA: TGTGCCATCAGTGAGGCACAGGGGTCGGACACCGGGGAGCTGTTTTTT.

In nucleotides, the CDR3 is TGTGCCAGTAGTTTTAGCGGGGGCCGGGGGGAGACCCAGTACTTC. Translation: CASSFSGGRGETQYF. The chain couples TRBV19 to TRBJ2-5, with 9 nucleotides matching TRBD2. V shed 5 bases, J shed 5 bases, and the junction held 9 bases outside the gene matches. The germline V gene has CDR1 LNHDA and CDR2 SQIVND (reference sequence). The CDR3 totals 15 residues.

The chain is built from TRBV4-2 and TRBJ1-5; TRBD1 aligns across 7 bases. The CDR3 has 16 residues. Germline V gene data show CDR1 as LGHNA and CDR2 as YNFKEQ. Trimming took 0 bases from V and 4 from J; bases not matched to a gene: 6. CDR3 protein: CASSQEAGGINQPQHF. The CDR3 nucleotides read TGTGCCAGCAGCCAAGAAGCAGGGGGGATAAATCAGCCCCAGCATTTT.

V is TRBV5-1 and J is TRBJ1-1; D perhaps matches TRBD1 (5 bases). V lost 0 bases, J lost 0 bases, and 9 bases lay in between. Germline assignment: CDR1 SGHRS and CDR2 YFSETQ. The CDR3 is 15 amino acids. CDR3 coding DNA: TGCGCCAGCAGCTTGGACGGACAAATGAACACTGAAGCTTTCTTT. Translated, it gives CASSLDGQMNTEAFF.

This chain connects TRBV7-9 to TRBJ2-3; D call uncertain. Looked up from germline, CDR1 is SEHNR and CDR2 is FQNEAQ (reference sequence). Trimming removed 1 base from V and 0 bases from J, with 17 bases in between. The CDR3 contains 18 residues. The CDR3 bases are TGTGCCAGCAGCTTAGTTCCCGGGTCCTCAACTAGCACAGATACGCAGTATTTT. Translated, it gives CASSLVPGSSTSTDTQYF.

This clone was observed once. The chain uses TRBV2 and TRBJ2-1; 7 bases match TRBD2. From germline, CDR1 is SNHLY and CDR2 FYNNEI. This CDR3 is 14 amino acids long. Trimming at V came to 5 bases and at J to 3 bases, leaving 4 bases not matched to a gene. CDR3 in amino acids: CASSFAGDYNEQFF. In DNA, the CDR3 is TGTGCCAGCAGTTTTGCGGGGGACTACAATGAGCAGTTCTTC.

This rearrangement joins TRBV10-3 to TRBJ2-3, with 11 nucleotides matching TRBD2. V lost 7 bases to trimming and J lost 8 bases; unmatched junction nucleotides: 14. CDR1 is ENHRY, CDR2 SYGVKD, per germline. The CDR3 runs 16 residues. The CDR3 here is CAIMPILAGEQGTQYF. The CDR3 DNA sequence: TGTGCCATCATGCCCATACTAGCGGGGGAACAGGGTACGCAGTATTTT.

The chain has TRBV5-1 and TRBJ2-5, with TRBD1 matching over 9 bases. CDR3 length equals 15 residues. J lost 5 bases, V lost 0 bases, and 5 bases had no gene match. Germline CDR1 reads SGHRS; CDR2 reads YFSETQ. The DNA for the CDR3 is TGCGCCAGCAGCTTGGGGGACAGGGAATATGAGACCCAGTACTTC. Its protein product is CASSLGDREYETQYF.

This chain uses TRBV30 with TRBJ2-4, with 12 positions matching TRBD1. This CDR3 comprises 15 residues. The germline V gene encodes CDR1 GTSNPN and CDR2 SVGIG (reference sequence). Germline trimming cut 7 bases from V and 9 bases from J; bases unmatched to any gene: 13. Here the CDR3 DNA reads TGTGCCTCCCGGGACAGGGGGCAGGAGGTAGTCATTCAGTACTTC. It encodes CASRDRGQEVVIQYF.

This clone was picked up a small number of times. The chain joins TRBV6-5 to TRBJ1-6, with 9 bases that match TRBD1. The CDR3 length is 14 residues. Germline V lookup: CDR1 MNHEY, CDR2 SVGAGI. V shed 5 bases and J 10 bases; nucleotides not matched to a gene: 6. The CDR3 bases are TGTGCCAGCAGTGAAAGGACAGGGGTCTCACCCCTCCACTTT. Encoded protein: CASSERTGVSPLHF.

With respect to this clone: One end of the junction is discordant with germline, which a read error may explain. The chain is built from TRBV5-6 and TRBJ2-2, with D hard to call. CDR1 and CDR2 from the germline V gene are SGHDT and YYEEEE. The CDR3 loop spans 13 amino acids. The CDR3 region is CASSRDPTEELFF. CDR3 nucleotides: TGTGCCAGCAGTCGTGACCCGACCGAGGAGCTGTTTTTT.

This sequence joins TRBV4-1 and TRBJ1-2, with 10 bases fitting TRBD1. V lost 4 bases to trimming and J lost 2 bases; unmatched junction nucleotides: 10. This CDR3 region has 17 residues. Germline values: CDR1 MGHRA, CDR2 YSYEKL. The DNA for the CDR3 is TGCGCCAGCAGCCCCTGGGACAGGGGCAGCGGAAACTATGGCTACACCTTC. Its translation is CASSPWDRGSGNYGYTF.

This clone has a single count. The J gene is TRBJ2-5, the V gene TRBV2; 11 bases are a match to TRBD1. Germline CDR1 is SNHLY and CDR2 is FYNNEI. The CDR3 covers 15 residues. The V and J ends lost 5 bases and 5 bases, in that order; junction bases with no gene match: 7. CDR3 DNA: TGTGCCAGCAGTAACGGACAGGGGGCAAGGGAGACCCAGTACTTC. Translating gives CASSNGQGARETQYF.

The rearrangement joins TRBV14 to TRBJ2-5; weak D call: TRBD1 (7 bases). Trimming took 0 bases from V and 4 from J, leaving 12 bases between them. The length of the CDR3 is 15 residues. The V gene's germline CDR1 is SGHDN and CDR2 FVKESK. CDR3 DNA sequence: TGTGCCAGCAGCCAAGACCGACAGGGAGGAGAGACCCAGTACTTC. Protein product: CASSQDRQGGETQYF.

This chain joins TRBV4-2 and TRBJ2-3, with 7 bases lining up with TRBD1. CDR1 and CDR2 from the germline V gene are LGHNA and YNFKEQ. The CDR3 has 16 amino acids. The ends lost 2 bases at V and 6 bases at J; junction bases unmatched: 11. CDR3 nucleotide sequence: TGTGCCAGCAGCCAACCAGGGGGAGAGTCAGGTGATACGCAGTATTTT. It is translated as CASSQPGGESGDTQYF.

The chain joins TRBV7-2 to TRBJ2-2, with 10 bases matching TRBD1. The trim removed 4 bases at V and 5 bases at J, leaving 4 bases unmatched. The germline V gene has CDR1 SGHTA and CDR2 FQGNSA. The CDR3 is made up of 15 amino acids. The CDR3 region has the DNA TGTGCCAGCAGCTCCGGACAGGGGGAAACCGGGGAGCTGTTTTTT. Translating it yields CASSSGQGETGELFF. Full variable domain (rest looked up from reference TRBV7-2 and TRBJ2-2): GAGVSQSPSNKVTEKGKDVELRCDPISGHTALYWYRQSLGQGLEFLIYFQGNSAPDKSGLPSDRFSAERTGGSVSTLTIQRTQQEDSAVYLCASSSGQGETGELFFGEGSRLTVL.

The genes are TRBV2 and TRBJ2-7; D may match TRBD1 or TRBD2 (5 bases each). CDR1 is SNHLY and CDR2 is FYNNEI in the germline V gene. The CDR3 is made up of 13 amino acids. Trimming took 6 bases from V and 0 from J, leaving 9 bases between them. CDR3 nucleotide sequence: TGTGCCAGCAGGGGACGGGCCTCCTACGAGCAGTACTTC. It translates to CASRGRASYEQYF.

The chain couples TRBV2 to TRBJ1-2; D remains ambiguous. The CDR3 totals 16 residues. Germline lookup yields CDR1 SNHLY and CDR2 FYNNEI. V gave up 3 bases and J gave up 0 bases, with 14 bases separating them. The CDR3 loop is CASSEFRAPTNYGYTF. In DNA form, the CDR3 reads TGTGCCAGCAGTGAGTTCCGGGCACCTACTAACTATGGCTACACCTTC.

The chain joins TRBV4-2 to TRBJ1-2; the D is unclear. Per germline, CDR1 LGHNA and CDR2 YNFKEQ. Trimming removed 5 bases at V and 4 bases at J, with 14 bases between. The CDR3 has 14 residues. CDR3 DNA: TGTGCCAGCAGCTTGGGAGGGTATGGCTATGGCTACACCTTC. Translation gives CASSLGGYGYGYTF.